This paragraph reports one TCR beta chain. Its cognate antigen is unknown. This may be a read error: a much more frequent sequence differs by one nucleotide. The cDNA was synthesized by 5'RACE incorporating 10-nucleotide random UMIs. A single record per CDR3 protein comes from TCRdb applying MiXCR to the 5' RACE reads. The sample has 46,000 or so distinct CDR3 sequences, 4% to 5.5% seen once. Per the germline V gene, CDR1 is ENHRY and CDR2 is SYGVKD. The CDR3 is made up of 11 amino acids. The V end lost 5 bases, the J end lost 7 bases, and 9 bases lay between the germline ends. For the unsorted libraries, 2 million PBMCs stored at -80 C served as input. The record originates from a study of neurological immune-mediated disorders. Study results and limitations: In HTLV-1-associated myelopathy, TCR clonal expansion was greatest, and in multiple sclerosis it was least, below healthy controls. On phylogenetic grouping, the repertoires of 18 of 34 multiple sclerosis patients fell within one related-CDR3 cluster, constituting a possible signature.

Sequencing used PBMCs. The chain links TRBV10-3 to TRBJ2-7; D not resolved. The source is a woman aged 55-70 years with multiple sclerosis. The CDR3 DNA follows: TGTGCCATCAGTCCACTAATGGAGCAGTACTTC. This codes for CAISPLMEQYF.